What follows are 8 T cell receptor beta chains derived from one specimen sequenced in a study of cytomegalovirus exposure and HLA in healthy donors. This table comes from immunoSEQ multiplex PCR, and its TCRdb copy is limited to in-frame clones, with some not included. Of 190,000 or so clones listed, 65% to 85% are singletons. The specimen was PBMCs. The origin of the receptors is a woman under 30 in good health and CMV-seropositive.

The V and J genes are TRBV5-4 and TRBJ2-7; TRBD2 aligns across 7 bases. The CDR3 runs to 15 residues. V shed 1 base, J shed 5 bases, and the junction held 9 bases outside the gene matches. Germline CDR1 and CDR2: SGHNT and YYREEE (reference sequence). CDR3 loop: CASSLSYGGKDEQYF. The CDR3, as DNA: TGTGCCAGCAGCTTGTCTTACGGGGGGAAGGACGAGCAGTACTTC.

This clone was picked up a small number of times. The DNA for the CDR3 is TGCGCCAGCAGCCAAGAAATACAGCGGGGCAAAAACATTCAGTACTTC. It encodes CASSQEIQRGKNIQYF. V is TRBV4-3 and J is TRBJ2-4, with 7 bases fitting TRBD2. Germline lookup yields CDR1 LGHNA and CDR2 YSLEER. This CDR3 spans 16 amino acids. J gave up 3 bases and V 0 bases, and 5 bases lay outside the gene matches.

The chain couples TRBV27 to TRBJ2-3; no clear D gene. V gave up 1 base and J gave up 1 base, with 6 bases separating them. CDR1 is MNHEY, CDR2 SMNVEV, per germline (reference sequence). CDR3 length equals 14 residues. CDR3 nucleotide sequence: TGTGCCAGCAGTTTATTCGTCGGCACAGATACGCAGTATTTT. It yields the protein CASSLFVGTDTQYF.

The J gene is TRBJ1-1, the V gene TRBV7-2; 7 nucleotides align to TRBD1. Germline values: CDR1 SGHTA, CDR2 FQGNSA. The length of the CDR3 is 14 residues. The ends lost 5 bases at V and 3 bases at J; junction bases unmatched: 6. CDR3 sequence reads: CASSARQGYTEAFF. For the CDR3, the DNA is TGTGCCAGCAGCGCCCGACAGGGCTACACTGAAGCTTTCTTT.

V gene TRBV4-2 combines with J gene TRBJ1-1, with D possibly matching TRBD1 (6 bases). The CDR3 extends over 16 amino acids. The V and J ends lost 0 bases and 3 bases respectively, with 14 bases between them. The V gene's germline CDR1 is LGHNA and CDR2 YNFKEQ. CDR3 protein: CASSQDQGSFYTEAFF. In DNA form, the CDR3 reads TGTGCCAGCAGCCAAGATCAGGGGTCCTTTTACACTGAAGCTTTCTTT.

Comment on this clone: One junction end does not reproduce the germline sequence, and a read error may be involved. The chain combines TRBV9 with TRBJ1-6; D is ambiguous. The CDR3 sequence is 8 residues long. Per germline, CDR1 SGDLS and CDR2 YYNGEE. The CDR3 region is CASSPFPF. CDR3 in DNA: TGTGCCAGCAGCCCATTCCCATTT.

The chain combines TRBV6-1 with TRBJ2-3; 14 bases line up with TRBD2. The CDR3 is 15 amino acids. The V and J ends lost 6 bases and 4 bases, in that order; junction bases with no gene match: 3. CDR1 is MNHNS, CDR2 SASEGT, per germline. The CDR3, as DNA: TGTGCCAGCAGCGGGACTAGCGGGGGCGCAGATACGCAGTATTTT. This codes for CASSGTSGGADTQYF.

The chain couples TRBV6-1 to TRBJ2-7; D might be TRBD1 (5 bases). V lost 4 bases to trimming and J lost 3 bases, with 19 bases between them. Germline V gives CDR1 MNHNS, CDR2 SASEGT. The CDR3 contains 16 residues. This chain's CDR3 is CASSVFPRQQDYEQYF. CDR3 in DNA: TGTGCCAGCAGTGTGTTTCCCAGACAGCAAGACTACGAGCAGTACTTC.